These T cell receptor beta chains were read from a single sample in a study of regulatory dendritic cells for organ transplantation. Measured with immunoSEQ multiplex PCR; TCRdb has only the in-frame clones, and not every one. The sample consists of tens of thousands of clones, approximately 86% of them appearing once. The sequencing input was naive CD8+ T cells from blood. The receptors originated from a human donor in good health. Each CDR3 is given with its conserved first and last residue. D genes are given only for firm matches. Clone size is shown for a subset of rows, as once, few, many or a class of expanded clone.

>.|TRBJ2-7|TRBD1|TRBV6-5
CASSLRQGRLEQYF
TGTGCCAGCAGCTTGCGACAGGGGAGACTCGAGCAGTACTTC
>.|TRBJ2-1|.|TRBV5-1
CASSLLPAPGPVNEQFF
TGCGCCAGCAGCTTGCTCCCCGCTCCCGGTCCTGTCAATGAGCAGTTCTTC
>.|TRBJ2-1|TRBD1|TRBV9
CASSVEGQEYNEQFF
TGTGCCAGCAGCGTAGAGGGACAGGAGTACAATGAGCAGTTCTTC
>.|TRBJ1-2|.|TRBV6-6
CASSYAEHNYGYTF
TGTGCCAGCAGTTACGCCGAACATAACTATGGCTACACCTTC
>few|TRBJ1-5|.|TRBV11-2
CASSLAPTGSQPQHF
TGTGCCAGCAGCTTAGCTCCCACAGGGTCTCAGCCCCAGCATTTT
>.|TRBJ2-5|TRBD2|TRBV6-5
CASSYSPGGEETQYF
TGTGCCAGCAGTTACTCCCCGGGAGGAGAAGAGACCCAGTACTTC
>.|TRBJ2-3|TRBD1|TRBV7-9
CASSSGTEDTQYF
TGTGCCAGCAGCTCCGGGACAGAAGATACGCAGTATTTT
>.|TRBJ2-1|TRBD1|TRBV7-9
CASSLGDRGSVDEQFF
TGTGCCAGCAGCTTGGGGGACAGGGGCTCGGTGGATGAGCAGTTCTTC
>.|TRBJ2-3|TRBD2|TRBV7-8
CASSLALAGKTDTQYF
TGTGCCAGCAGCTTAGCGCTAGCGGGGAAGACAGATACGCAGTATTTT
>once|TRBJ1-2|.|TRBV27
CASSPDSRNYGYTF
TGTGCCAGCAGTCCGGACAGCCGGAACTATGGCTACACCTTC
>few|TRBJ2-7|.|TRBV6-6
CASIKGLQGEQYF
TGTGCCAGCATAAAGGGGCTTCAAGGGGAGCAGTACTTC
>.|TRBJ2-7|TRBD1|TRBV7-9
CASSLGTGAYEQYF
TGTGCCAGCAGTTTGGGGACAGGGGCCTACGAGCAGTACTTC
>once|TRBJ1-5|.|TRBV9
CASSDRDDDQPQHF
TGTGCCAGCAGCGACAGGGATGATGATCAGCCCCAGCATTTT
>.|TRBJ2-7|TRBD1|TRBV6-6
CASSNRDRTYEQYF
TGTGCCAGCAGCAACCGGGACAGAACCTACGAGCAGTACTTC
>.|TRBJ1-1|.|TRBV7-8
CASSTTGRDTEAFF
TGTGCCAGCAGCACGACAGGCCGGGACACTGAAGCTTTCTTT
>.|TRBJ2-1|TRBD1|TRBV6-5
CASSWTGGNEQFF
TGTGCCAGCAGTTGGACAGGGGGCAATGAGCAGTTCTTC
>.|TRBJ2-5|TRBD2|TRBV6-5
CASSYVGGLQETQYF
TGTGCCAGCAGTTACGTTGGGGGACTACAAGAGACCCAGTACTTC
>.|TRBJ1-1|TRBD1|TRBV7-9
CASSSTGVRAEAFF
TGTGCCAGCAGCTCTACAGGGGTTAGGGCTGAAGCTTTCTTT
>.|TRBJ1-2|.|TRBV5-6
CASSFGTPLLGYTF
TGTGCCAGCAGCTTCGGGACACCGCTTTTGGGCTACACCTTC
>.|TRBJ2-5|TRBD2|TRBV7-6
CASSYDFGTSGEETQYF
TGTGCCAGCAGTTATGACTTCGGGACTAGCGGGGAAGAGACCCAGTACTTC
>.|TRBJ1-6|TRBD1|TRBV6-1
CASNRGNSPLHF
TGTGCCAGCAACAGGGGAAATTCACCCCTCCACTTT
>.|TRBJ1-5|TRBD1|TRBV7-9
CATEGQGGQPQHF
TGTGCCACCGAGGGACAGGGTGGTCAGCCCCAGCATTTT
>.|TRBJ2-1|.|TRBV19
CASSFTPGSYNEQFF
TGTGCCAGTAGTTTCACCCCAGGGTCCTACAATGAGCAGTTCTTC
>.|TRBJ1-5|.|TRBV4-1
CASSLKGDQPQHF
TGCGCCAGCAGCCTAAAAGGGGATCAGCCCCAGCATTTT
>once|TRBJ2-7|TRBD1|TRBV5-6
CASSLGQGASYEQYF
TGTGCCAGCAGCTTGGGGCAGGGGGCTTCCTACGAGCAGTACTTC
>.|TRBJ2-7|.|TRBV9
CASSASGTFPFYEQYF
TGTGCCAGCAGCGCGTCCGGGACATTCCCTTTTTACGAGCAGTACTTC
>.|TRBJ2-7|TRBD2|TRBV27
CASSLRSGGGYEQYF
TGTGCCAGCAGTTTACGTAGCGGGGGAGGCTACGAGCAGTACTTC
>once|TRBJ1-1|.|TRBV5-5
CASSLETVNTEAFF
TGTGCCAGCAGCTTGGAGACAGTGAACACTGAAGCTTTCTTT
>.|TRBJ2-3|TRBD2|TRBV15
CATSRDRASGGRTDTQYF
TGTGCCACCAGCAGAGATCGGGCTAGCGGGGGGCGCACAGATACGCAGTATTTT
>.|TRBJ2-1|.|TRBV1
CTSSQDRGGENNEQFF
TGCACCAGCAGCCAAGATAGGGGGGGTGAGAACAATGAGCAGTTCTTC
>.|TRBJ2-1|.|TRBV4-3
CASSPNSPSGPYNEQFF
TGCGCCAGCAGCCCCAATTCGCCCAGCGGACCTTACAATGAGCAGTTCTTC
>.|TRBJ1-1|TRBD1|TRBV13
CASSQQGRTEAFF
TGTGCCAGCAGCCAACAGGGGAGGACTGAAGCTTTCTTT